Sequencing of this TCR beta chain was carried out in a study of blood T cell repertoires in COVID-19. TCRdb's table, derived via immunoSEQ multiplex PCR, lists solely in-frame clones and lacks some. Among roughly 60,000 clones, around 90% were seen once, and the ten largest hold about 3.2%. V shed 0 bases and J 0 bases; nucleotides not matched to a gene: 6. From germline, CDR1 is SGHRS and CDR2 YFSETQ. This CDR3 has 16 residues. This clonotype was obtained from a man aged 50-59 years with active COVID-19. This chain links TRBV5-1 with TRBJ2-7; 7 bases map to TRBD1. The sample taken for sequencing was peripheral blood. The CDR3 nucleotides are TGCGCCAGCAGCTTGGAAGGCAGGGGGATCTCCTACGAGCAGTACTTC. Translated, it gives CASSLEGRGISYEQYF.